This T cell receptor beta chain was recovered during a study of blood T cell repertoires in COVID-19. Data came from immunoSEQ multiplex PCR; TCRdb stores just in-frame clones and leaves some out. The sample comprises approximately 220,000 clones, around nine tenths of which are singletons, and 3% to 3.5% rests with the top ten. Losses at the gene ends were 7 bases for V and 0 bases for J; bases not matched to a gene: 3. The CDR3 consists of 14 residues. The V gene's germline CDR1 is MNHEY and CDR2 SVGAGI. This sequence joins TRBV6-5 and TRBJ2-3, with 8 positions matching TRBD2. Sequenced: peripheral blood. This sequence was found in a man aged 60-69 years with acute or convalescent COVID-19. CDR3 sequence reads: CASTTGGSTDTQYF. The CDR3 DNA reads as TGTGCCAGCACGACGGGGGGGAGCACAGATACGCAGTATTTT.